The 5 T cell receptor beta chains listed next were all sequenced from one sample in a study of T cell responses to AZD1222 COVID-19 vaccine. The repertoire was sequenced with immunoSEQ multiplex PCR; TCRdb's copy has only in-frame clones and lacks some. The sample lists 150,000 to 200,000 clones; 92% were seen once. This material consisted of peripheral blood, taken 28 days after the second AZD1222 dose. These receptors came from an adult who received the AZD1222 COVID-19 vaccine.

The CDR3 spells CASSLDLTVLGNEQFF. The CDR3 DNA reads as TGTGCCAGCAGCTTAGATCTGACAGTTTTAGGGAATGAGCAGTTCTTC. The chain recombines TRBV11-2 with TRBJ2-1, with D perhaps TRBD1 (5 bases). The CDR3 extends over 16 amino acids. CDR1 and CDR2 (germline): SGHAT, FQNNGV. V lost 0 bases and J 7 bases, leaving 16 bases between the germline ends.

This chain joins TRBV27 and TRBJ1-1, with unresolved D. The germline V gene encodes CDR1 MNHEY and CDR2 SMNVEV (reference sequence). V was shortened by 4 bases and J by 1 base, with 7 bases between the two germline ends. The CDR3 spans 13 residues. This CDR3 reads CASSWAGNTEAFF. CDR3 bases: TGTGCCAGCAGTTGGGCCGGGAACACTGAAGCTTTCTTT.

The genes are TRBV27 and TRBJ2-2; 10 positions agree with TRBD1. This CDR3 is 14 amino acids long. In germline, CDR1 is MNHEY, CDR2 SMNVEV (reference sequence). With 6 bases clipped from V and 9 bases from J, the junction kept 7 bases outside the gene matches. The DNA of the CDR3 is TGTGCCAGCAGCCTCGGACAGGGGGGCTGGGAGCTGTTTTTT. This translates into CASSLGQGGWELFF.

The chain is built from TRBV27 and TRBJ2-7; D unclear. This CDR3 comprises 11 residues. Per the germline V gene, CDR1 is MNHEY and CDR2 is SMNVEV (reference sequence). V lost 8 bases, J lost 2 bases, and 7 bases lay in between. DNA of the CDR3: TGTGCCAGCGGTGCACCCTACGAGCAGTACTTC. Its protein is CASGAPYEQYF.

The chain employs TRBV7-8 and TRBJ1-6; 7 bases agree with TRBD1. There are 16 residues in the CDR3. Germline V gene data show CDR1 as SGHVS and CDR2 as FQNEAQ. J gave up 8 bases and V 7 bases, and 14 bases lay outside the gene matches. CDR3 nucleotides: TGTGCCAGCACCCAGGGGGGGGCAATGGAGGATTCACCCCTCCACTTT. Protein product: CASTQGGAMEDSPLHF.